What follows describes a single T cell receptor beta chain. Its antigen is not identified. TCRdb reprocessed the 5' RACE reads and reports one entry per CDR3 protein, with no DNA. The table lists 150,000 or so distinct CDR3 sequences. This entry comes from a study of T cells expressing NK-cell markers. The study, taken as a whole, reports: In a few donors, dominant clonotypes made up about 28.3-60.1% of CD3+CD56-NKG2C+ cells. Of the CD8+ T cell pool in several donors, roughly 1.0-7.5% was accounted for by dominant NKG2C+ clonotypes.

The CDR3 totals 13 residues. The germline gives CDR1 SGHRS, CDR2 YFSETQ. Specimen: blood T cells: a sorted CD56 or NKG2C T cell subset, CD4+ or CD8+ T cells, or bulk PBMC T cells (not recorded which). The source of this sequence is a woman aged 18-70 years in good health. J is TRBJ2-5 and V is TRBV5-1; the TCRdb call, TRBD1, lacks DNA for checking. CDR3 sequence: CASSTGRQETQYF.